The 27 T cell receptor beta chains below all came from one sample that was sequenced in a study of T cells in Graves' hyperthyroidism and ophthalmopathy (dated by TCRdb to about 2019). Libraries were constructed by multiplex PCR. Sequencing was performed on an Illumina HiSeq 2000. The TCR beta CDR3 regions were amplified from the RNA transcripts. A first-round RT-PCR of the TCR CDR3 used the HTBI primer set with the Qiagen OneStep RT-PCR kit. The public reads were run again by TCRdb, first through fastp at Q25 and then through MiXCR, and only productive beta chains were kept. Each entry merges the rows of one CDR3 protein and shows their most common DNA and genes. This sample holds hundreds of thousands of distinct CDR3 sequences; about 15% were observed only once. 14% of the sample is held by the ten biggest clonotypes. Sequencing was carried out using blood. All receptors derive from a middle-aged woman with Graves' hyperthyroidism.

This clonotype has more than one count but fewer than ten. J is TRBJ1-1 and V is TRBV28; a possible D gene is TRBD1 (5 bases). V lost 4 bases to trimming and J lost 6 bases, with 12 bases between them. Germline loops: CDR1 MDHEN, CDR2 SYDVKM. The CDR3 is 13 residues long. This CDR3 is CASSSGGRPEAFF. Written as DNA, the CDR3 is TGTGCCAGCAGTTCGGGGGGAAGGCCTGAAGCTTTCTTT.

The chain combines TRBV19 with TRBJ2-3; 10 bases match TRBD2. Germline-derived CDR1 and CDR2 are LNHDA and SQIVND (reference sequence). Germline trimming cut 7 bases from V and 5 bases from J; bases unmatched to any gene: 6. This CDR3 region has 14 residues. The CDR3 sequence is CASNQREGQDTQYF. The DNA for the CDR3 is TGTGCCAGTAACCAGCGGGAGGGCCAAGATACGCAGTATTTT.

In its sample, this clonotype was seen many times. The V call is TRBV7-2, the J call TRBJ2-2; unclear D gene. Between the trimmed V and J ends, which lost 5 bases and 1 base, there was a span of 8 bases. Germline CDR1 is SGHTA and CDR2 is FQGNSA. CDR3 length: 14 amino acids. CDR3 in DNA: TGTGCCAGCAGCCACGGCCAGAACACCGGGGAGCTGTTTTTT. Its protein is CASSHGQNTGELFF.

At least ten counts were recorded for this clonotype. The CDR3 region has the DNA TGTGCCTGGAGTGTACTAGCGGGAAACTACGAAGAGACCCAGTACTTC. As protein: CAWSVLAGNYEETQYF. J is TRBJ2-5 and V is TRBV30; TRBD2 matches 10 bases. With 0 bases clipped from V and 3 bases from J, the junction kept 7 bases outside the gene matches. This CDR3 has 16 residues. Germline assignment: CDR1 GTSNPN and CDR2 SVGIG (reference sequence).

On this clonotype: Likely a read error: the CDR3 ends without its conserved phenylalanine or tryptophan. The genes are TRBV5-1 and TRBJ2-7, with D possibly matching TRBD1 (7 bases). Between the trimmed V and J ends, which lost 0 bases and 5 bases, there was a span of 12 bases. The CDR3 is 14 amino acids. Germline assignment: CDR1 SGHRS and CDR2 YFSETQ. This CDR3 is CASSLDRGGHEQYL. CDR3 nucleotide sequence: TGCGCCAGCAGCTTGGACAGGGGAGGCCACGAGCAGTACCTC.

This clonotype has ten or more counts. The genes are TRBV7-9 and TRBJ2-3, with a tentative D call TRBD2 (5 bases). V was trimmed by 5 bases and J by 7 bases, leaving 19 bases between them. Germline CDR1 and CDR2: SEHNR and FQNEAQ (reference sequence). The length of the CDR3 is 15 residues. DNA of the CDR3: TGTGCCAGCAGCCTGGAAACTAGACGTATATATACGCAGTATTTT. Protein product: CASSLETRRIYTQYF.

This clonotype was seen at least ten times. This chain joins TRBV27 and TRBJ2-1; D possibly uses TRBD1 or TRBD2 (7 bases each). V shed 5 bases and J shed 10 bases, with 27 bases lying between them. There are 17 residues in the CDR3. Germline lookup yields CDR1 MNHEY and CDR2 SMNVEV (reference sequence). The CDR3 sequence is CASSPTSAPLLQGEQFF. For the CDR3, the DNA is TGTGCCAGCAGTCCCACTAGCGCACCCCTTCTACAGGGGGAGCAGTTCTTC.

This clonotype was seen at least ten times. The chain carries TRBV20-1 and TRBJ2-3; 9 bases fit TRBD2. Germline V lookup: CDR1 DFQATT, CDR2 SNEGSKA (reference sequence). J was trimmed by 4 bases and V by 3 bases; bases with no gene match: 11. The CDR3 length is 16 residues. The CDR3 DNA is TGCAGTGCTAGTGTTCCGGGACTAGCCCTTTCAGATACGCAGTATTTT. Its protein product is CSASVPGLALSDTQYF.

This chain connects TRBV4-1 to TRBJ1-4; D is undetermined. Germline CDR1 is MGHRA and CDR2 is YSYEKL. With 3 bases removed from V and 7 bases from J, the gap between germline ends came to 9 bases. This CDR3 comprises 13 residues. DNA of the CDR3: TGCGCCAGCAGCCAGTTATTATTTGAAAAACTGTTTTTT. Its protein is CASSQLLFEKLFF.

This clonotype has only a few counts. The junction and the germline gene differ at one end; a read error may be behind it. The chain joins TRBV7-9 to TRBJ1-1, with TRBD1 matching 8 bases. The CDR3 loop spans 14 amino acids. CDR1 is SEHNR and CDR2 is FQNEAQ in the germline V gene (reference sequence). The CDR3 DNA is TGTGCCAGCAGTTTAGGTACAGGGGGTATTGAAGCTTTCTTT. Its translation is CASSLGTGGIEAFF. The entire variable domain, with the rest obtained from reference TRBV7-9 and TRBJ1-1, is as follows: DTGVSQNPRHKITKRGQNVTFRCDPISEHNRLYWYRQTLGQGPEFLTYFQNEAQLEKSRLLSDRFSAERPKGSFSTLEIQRTEQGDSAMYLCASSLGTGGIEAFFGQGTRLTVV.

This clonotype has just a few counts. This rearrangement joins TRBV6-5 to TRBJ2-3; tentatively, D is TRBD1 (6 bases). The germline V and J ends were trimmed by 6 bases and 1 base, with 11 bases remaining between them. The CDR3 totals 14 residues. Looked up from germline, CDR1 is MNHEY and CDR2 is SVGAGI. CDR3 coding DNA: TGTGCCAGCAGAACAGGGTTTGGCACAGATACGCAGTATTTT. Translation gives CASRTGFGTDTQYF.

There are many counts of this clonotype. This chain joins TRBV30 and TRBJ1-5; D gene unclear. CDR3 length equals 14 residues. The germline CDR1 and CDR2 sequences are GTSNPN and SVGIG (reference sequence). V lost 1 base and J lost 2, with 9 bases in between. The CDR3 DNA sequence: TGTGCCTGGAGTGCGGGAAACGGCAATCAGCCCCAGCATTTT. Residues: CAWSAGNGNQPQHF. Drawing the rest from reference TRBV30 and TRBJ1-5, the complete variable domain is SQTIHQWPATLVQPVGSPLSLECTVEGTSNPNLYWYRQAAGRGLQLLFYSVGIGQISSEVPQNLSASRPQDRQFILSSKKLLLSDSGFYLCAWSAGNGNQPQHFGDGTRLSIL.

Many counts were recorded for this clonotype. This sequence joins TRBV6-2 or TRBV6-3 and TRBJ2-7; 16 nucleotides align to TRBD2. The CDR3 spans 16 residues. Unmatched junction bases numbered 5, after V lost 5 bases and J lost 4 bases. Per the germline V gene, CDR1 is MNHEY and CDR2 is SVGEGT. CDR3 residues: CASSGTSGRAVYEQYF. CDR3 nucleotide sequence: TGTGCCAGCAGTGGGACTAGCGGGAGGGCCGTTTACGAGCAGTACTTC.

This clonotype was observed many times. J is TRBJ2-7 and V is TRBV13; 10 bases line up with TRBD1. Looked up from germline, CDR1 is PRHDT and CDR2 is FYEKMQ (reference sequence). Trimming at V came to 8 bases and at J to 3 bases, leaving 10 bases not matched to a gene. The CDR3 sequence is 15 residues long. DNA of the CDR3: TGTGCCAGCGCTATTACCGGGACAGGGGTCTACGAGCAGTACTTC. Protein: CASAITGTGVYEQYF.

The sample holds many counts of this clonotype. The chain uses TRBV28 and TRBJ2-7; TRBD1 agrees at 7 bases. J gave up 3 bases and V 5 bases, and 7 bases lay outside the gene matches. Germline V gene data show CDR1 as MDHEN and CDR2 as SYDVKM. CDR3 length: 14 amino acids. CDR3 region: CASSPRQGNYEQYF. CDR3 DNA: TGTGCCAGCAGTCCCCGACAGGGCAACTACGAGCAGTACTTC.

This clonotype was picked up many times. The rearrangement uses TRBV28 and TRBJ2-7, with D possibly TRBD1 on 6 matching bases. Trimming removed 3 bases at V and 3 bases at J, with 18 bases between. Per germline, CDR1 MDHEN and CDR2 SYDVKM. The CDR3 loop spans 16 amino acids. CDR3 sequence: CASSFLRGYGDYEQYF. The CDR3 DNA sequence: TGTGCCAGCAGTTTCTTGAGGGGGTATGGTGACTACGAGCAGTACTTC.

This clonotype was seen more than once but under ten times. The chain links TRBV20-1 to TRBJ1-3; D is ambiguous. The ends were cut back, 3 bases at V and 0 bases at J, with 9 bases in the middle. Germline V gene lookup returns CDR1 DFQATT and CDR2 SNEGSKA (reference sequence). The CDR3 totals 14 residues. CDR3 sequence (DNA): TGCAGTGCTAGCTTGGGCAACTCTGGAAACACCATATATTTT. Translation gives CSASLGNSGNTIYF.

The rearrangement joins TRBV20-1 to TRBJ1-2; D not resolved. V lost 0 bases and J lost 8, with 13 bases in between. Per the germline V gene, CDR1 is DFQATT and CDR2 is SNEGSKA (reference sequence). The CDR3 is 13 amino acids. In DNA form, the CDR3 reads TGCAGTGCTAGAGATCAGAAAGGAAGCGGCTACACCTTC. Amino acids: CSARDQKGSGYTF.

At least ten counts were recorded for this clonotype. CDR3 protein: CASSFRGQGYNEQFF. The CDR3 coding sequence is TGTGCCAGCAGCTTCCGAGGACAGGGTTACAATGAGCAGTTCTTC. The gene calls are TRBV12-3 or TRBV12-4 and TRBJ2-1; 8 bases are shared with TRBD1. The CDR3 runs to 15 residues. Trimming removed 6 bases from V and 4 bases from J; junction bases left unmatched: 8.

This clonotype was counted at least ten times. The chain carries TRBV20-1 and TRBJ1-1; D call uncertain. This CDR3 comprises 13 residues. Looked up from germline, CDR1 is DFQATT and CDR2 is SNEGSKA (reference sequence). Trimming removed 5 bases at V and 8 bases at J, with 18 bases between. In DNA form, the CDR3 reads TGCAGTGCTCGAGCGGGGTTGGTAATCGAAGCTTTCTTT. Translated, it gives CSARAGLVIEAFF.

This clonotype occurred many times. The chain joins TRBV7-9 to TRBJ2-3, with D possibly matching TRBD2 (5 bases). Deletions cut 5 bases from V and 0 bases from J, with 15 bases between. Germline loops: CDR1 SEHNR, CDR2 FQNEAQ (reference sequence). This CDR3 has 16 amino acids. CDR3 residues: CASSPPSGASTDTQYF. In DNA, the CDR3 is TGTGCCAGCAGCCCTCCCAGCGGAGCTAGCACAGATACGCAGTATTTT.

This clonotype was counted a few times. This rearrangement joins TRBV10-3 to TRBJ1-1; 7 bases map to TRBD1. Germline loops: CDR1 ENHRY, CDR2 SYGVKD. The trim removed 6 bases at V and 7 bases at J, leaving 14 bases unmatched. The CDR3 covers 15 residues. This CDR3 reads CAISKTAQGFNEAFF. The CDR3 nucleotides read TGTGCCATCAGCAAGACAGCACAGGGGTTTAATGAAGCTTTCTTT.

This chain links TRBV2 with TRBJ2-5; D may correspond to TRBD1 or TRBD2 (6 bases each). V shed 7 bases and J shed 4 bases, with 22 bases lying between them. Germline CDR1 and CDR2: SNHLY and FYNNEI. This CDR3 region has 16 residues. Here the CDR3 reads CASTPRGGPDRETQYF. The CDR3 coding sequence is TGTGCCAGCACCCCTCGAGGGGGGCCTGACCGAGAGACCCAGTACTTC.

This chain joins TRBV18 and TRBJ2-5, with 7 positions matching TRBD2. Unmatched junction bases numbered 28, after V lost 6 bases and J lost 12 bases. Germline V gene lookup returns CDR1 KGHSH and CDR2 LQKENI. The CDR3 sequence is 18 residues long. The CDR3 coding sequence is TGTGCCAGCTCCCATGAACGCGGTGAGGCGGGAGATAGTGTGGTGGAGTACTTC. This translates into CASSHERGEAGDSVVEYF.

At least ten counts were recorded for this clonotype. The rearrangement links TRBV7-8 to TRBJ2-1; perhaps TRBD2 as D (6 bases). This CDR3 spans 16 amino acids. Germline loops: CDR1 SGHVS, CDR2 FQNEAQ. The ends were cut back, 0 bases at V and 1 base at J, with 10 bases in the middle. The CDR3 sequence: CASSLAQAGSYNEQFF. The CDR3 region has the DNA TGTGCCAGCAGCTTAGCGCAGGCGGGGTCCTACAATGAGCAGTTCTTC.

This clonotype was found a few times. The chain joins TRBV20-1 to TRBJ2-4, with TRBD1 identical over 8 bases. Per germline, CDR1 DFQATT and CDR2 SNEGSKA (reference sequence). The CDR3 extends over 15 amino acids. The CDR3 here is CNTDRVFNNKNIQYF. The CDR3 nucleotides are TGCAATACGGACAGGGTGTTCAATAATAAAAACATTCAGTACTTC.

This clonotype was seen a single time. CDR3 protein: CASRPDLQETQYF. Here the CDR3 DNA reads TGTGCCAGCAGACCGGACCTCCAAGAGACCCAGTACTTC. The chain carries TRBV6-1 and TRBJ2-5, with D unresolved. CDR3 size: 13 residues. Trimming cost V 6 bases and J 1 base, with 9 bases left between them. Per the germline V gene, CDR1 is MNHNS and CDR2 is SASEGT.